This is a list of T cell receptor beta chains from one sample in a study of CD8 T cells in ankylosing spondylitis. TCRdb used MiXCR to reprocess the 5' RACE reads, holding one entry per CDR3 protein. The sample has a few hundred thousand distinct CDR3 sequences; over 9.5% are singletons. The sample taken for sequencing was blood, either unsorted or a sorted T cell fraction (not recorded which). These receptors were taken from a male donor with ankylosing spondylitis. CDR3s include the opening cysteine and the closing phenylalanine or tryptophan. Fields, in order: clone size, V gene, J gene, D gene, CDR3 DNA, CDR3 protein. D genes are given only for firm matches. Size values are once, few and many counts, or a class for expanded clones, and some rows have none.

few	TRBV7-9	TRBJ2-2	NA	TGTGCCAGCAGCGACGGTCGGCCCGGGGAGCTGTTTTTT	CASSDGRPGELFF
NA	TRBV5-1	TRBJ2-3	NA	TGCGCCACCTCGGCAGACACAGATACGCAGTATTTT	CATSADTDTQYF
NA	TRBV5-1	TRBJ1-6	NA	TGCGCCAGCAGCTTTGGAACGGCGATGGGCGGAAATTCACCCCTCCACTTT	CASSFGTAMGGNSPLHF
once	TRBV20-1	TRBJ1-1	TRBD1	TGCAGTGCGGGAGGACAGGGAAACACTGAAGCTTTCTTT	CSAGGQGNTEAFF
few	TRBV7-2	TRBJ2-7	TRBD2	TGTGCCAGCAGCCCGGGGGGGACAAGGGAGCAGTACTTC	CASSPGGTREQYF
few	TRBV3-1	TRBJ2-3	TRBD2	TGTGCCAGCAGCCACCGGGCTAGCGGGATCGGCCGGCGGGATACGCAGTATTTT	CASSHRASGIGRRDTQYF
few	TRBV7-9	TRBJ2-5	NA	TGTGCCAGCAGCCGCGATTCGGTGACCCAGTACTTC	CASSRDSVTQYF
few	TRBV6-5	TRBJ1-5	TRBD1	TGTGCCAGCAGTTACACGGACAGGTTGGTTCAGCCCCAGCATTTT	CASSYTDRLVQPQHF
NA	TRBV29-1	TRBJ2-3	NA	TGCAGCGTTGATTCAGGTGGGACAGATACGCAGTATTTT	CSVDSGGTDTQYF
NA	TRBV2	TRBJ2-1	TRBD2	TGTGCCAGCAGCGGACGTCCGGGACTAGCGGGAGGTGTTCTCGTTAATGAGCAGTTCTTC	CASSGRPGLAGGVLVNEQFF
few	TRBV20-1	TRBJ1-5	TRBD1	TGCAGTGCGATGACGGACAGGGGAAGCAATCAGCCCCAGCATTTT	CSAMTDRGSNQPQHF
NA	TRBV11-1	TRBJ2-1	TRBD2	TGTGCCAGCAGCTTGGTGGGGTCCAGGGGCGCTGGCGGGAGGTACTATGAGCAGTTCTTC	CASSLVGSRGAGGRYYEQFF
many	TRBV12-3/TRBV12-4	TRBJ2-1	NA	TGTGCCAGCAGCCGGGCCGTCTCCTACAATGAGCAGTTCTTC	CASSRAVSYNEQFF
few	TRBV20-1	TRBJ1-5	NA	TGCAGTGCCAGTACAGGGCCCCATCAGCCCCAGCATTTT	CSASTGPHQPQHF
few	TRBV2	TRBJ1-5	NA	TGTGCCAGCAGTGAGGACACCCACTATCAGCCCCAGCATTTT	CASSEDTHYQPQHF
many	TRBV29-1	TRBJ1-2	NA	TGCAGCGTTGACAGGGCCGATGGCTACACCTTC	CSVDRADGYTF
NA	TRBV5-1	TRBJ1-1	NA	TGCGCCAGCAGCTCGCTGGGAACGCCGAACACTGAAGCTTTCTTT	CASSSLGTPNTEAFF
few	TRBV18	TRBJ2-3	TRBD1	TGTGCCAGCTCACCGCAACAGGGGGAGGAAGATACGCAGTATTTT	CASSPQQGEEDTQYF
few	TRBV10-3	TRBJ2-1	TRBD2	TGTGCCATCAGAGATTTAACTAGCGGGAGTTACAATGAGCAGTTCTTC	CAIRDLTSGSYNEQFF
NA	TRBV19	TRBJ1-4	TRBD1	TGTGCCAGTACCACCGACAGGGAGGGGAATGAAAAACTGTTTTTT	CASTTDREGNEKLFF
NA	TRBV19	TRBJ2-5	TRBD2	TGTGCCAGTAGACCTAGCGGGACGGATGAGACCCAGTACTTC	CASRPSGTDETQYF
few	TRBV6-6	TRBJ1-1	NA	TGTGCCAGCAGTTACTGGGCCAACACTGAAGCTTTCTTT	CASSYWANTEAFF
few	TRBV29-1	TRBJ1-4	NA	TGCAGCGCCGCCGGGACGGAGCTTGGTGAAAAACTGTTTTTT	CSAAGTELGEKLFF
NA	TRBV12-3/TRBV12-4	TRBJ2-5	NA	TGTGCCAGCAGTTTTCAGGGGTTGGGAGAGACCCAGTACTTC	CASSFQGLGETQYF
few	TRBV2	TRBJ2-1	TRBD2	TGTGCCAGCAGACTAGCGGGCTCCTACAATGAGCAGTTCTTC	CASRLAGSYNEQFF
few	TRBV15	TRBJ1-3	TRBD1	TGTGCCACCAGCAGAAAATCGAGGACAGGGGTGGCGTACACCATATATTTT	CATSRKSRTGVAYTIYF
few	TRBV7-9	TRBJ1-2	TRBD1	TGTGCCAGCAGCTTAGAGAAAACAGGGGGCTATGGCTACACCTTC	CASSLEKTGGYGYTF
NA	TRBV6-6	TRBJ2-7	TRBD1	TGTGCCACCGGGACAGGGACCTACGAGCAGTACTTC	CATGTGTYEQYF
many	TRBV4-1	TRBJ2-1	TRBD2	TGCGCCAGCAGCCTAGAGGGACTACAGTTCTTC	CASSLEGLQFF
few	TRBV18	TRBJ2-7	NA	TGTGCCAGCTCACCGGTGGGGGATCCCTACGAGCAGTACTTC	CASSPVGDPYEQYF
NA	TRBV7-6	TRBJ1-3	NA	TGTGCCAGCAGCTTAGAGGGCAGGGCTGGAAACACCATATATTTT	CASSLEGRAGNTIYF
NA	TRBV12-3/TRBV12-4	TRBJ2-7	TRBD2	TGTGCCAGCAGTTTAACGGCCCTCATCTCACCGACTAGCGGGGCCTACGAGCAGTACTTC	CASSLTALISPTSGAYEQYF
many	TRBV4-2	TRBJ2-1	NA	TGTGCCAGCAGCCAAGGGCTTGTCAGGGGCTCCTACAATGAGCAGTTCTTC	CASSQGLVRGSYNEQFF
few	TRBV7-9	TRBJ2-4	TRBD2	TGTGCCAGCAGTTCACAGCGGGATCTAGCCAAAAACATTCAGTACTTC	CASSSQRDLAKNIQYF
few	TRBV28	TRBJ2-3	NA	TGTGCCATCCGCGGGCTAGAGGGTCTTGATACGCAGTATTTT	CAIRGLEGLDTQYF
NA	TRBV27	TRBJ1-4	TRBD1	TGTGCCAGCAGTTCGACAGGGGGCGAGGGAAAACTGTTTTTT	CASSSTGGEGKLFF
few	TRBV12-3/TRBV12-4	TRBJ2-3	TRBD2	TGTGCCAGCAGGCGGGGGCTAGCGGGAGTGAAAGATACGCAGTATTTT	CASRRGLAGVKDTQYF